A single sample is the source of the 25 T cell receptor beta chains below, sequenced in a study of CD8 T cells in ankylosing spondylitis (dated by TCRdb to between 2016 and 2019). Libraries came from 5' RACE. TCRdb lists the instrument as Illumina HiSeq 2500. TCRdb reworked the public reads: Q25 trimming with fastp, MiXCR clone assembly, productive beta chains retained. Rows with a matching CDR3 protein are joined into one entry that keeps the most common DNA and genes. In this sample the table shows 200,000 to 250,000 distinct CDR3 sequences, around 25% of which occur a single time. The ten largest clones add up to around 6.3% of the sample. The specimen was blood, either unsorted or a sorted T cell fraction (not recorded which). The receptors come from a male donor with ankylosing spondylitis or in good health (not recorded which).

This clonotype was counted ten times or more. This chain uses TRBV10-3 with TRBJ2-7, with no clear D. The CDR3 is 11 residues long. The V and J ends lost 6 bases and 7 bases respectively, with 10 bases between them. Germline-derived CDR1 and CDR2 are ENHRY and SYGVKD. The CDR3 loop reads CAIRTGGEQYF. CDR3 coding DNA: TGTGCCATCAGAACGGGTGGGGAGCAGTACTTC.

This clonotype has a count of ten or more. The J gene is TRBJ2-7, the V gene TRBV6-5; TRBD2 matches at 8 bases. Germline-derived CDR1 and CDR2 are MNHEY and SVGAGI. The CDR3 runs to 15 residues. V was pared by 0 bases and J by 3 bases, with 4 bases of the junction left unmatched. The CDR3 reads CASSYSGGRIYEQYF. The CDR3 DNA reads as TGTGCCAGCAGTTACTCTGGCGGGAGGATCTACGAGCAGTACTTC.

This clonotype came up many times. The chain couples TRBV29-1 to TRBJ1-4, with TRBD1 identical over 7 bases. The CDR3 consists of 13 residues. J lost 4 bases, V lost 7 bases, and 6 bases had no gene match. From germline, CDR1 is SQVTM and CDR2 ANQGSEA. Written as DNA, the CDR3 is TGCAGCGGACAACAGGGGAGTAATGAAAAACTGTTTTTT. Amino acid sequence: CSGQQGSNEKLFF.

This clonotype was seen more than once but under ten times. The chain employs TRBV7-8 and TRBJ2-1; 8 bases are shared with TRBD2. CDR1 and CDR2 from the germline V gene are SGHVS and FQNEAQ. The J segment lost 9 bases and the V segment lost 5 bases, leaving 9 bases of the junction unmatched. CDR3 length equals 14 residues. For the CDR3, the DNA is TGTGCCAGCAGCGGGGGACTAGTCGGGGTTGAGCAGTTCTTC. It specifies CASSGGLVGVEQFF.

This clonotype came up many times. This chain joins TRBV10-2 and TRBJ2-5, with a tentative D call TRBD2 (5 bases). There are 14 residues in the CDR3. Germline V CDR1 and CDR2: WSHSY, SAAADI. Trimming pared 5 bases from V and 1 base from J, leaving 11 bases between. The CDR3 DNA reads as TGCGCCAGCAGTCAAGCGGAGATCCAAGAGACCCAGTACTTC. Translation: CASSQAEIQETQYF.

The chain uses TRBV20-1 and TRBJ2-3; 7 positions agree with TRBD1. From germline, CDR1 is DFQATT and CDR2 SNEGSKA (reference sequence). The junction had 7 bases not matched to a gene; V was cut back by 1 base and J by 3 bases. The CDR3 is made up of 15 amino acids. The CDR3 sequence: CSARGGQGVTDTQYF. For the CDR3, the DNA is TGCAGTGCTAGAGGAGGGCAGGGGGTTACAGATACGCAGTATTTT.

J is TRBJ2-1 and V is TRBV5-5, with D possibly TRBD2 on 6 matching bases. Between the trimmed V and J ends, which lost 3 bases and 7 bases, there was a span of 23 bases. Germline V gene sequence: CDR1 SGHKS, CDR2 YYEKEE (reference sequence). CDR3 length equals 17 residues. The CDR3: CASSWGSASRGKNEQFF. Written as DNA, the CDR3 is TGTGCCAGCAGCTGGGGTTCGGCTTCCCGGGGGAAGAATGAGCAGTTCTTC.

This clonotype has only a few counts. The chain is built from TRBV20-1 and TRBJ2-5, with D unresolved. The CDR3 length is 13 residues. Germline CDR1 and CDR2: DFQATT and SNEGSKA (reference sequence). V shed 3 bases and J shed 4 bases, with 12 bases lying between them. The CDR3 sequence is CSASDRLGETQYF. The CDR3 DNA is TGCAGTGCTAGTGATCGGCTTGGAGAGACCCAGTACTTC.

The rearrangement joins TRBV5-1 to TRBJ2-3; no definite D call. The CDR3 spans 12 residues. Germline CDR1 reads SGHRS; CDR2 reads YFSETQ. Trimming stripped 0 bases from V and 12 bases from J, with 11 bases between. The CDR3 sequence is CASSLETAAQYF. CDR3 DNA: TGCGCCAGCAGCTTGGAGACGGCTGCCCAGTATTTT.

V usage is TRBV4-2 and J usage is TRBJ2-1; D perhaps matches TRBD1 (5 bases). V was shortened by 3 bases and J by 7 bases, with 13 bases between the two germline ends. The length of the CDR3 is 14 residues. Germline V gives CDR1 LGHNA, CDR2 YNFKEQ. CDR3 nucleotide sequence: TGTGCCAGCAGCCAGCCCCAGGGCTGGAATGAGCAGTTCTTC. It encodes CASSQPQGWNEQFF.

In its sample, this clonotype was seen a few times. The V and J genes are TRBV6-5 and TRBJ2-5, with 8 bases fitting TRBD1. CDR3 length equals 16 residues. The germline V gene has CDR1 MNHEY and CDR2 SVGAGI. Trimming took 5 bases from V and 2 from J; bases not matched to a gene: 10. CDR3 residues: CASSHRQGTPQETQYF. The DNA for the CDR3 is TGTGCCAGCAGTCACCGACAGGGGACACCACAAGAGACCCAGTACTTC.

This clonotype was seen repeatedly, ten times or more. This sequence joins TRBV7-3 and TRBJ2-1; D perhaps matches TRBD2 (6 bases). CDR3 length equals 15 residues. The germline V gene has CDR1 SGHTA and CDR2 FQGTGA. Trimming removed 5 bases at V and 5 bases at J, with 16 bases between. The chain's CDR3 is CASSPGGRRDNEQFF. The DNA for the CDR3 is TGTGCCAGCAGCCCCGGAGGGCGGAGGGACAATGAGCAGTTCTTC.

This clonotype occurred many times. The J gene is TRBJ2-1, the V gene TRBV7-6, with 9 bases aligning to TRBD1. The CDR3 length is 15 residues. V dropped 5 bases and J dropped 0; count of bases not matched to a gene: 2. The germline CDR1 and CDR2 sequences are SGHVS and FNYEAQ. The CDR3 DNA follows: TGTGCCAGCAGCACGGGACAGGGCTCCTACAATGAGCAGTTCTTC. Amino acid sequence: CASSTGQGSYNEQFF.

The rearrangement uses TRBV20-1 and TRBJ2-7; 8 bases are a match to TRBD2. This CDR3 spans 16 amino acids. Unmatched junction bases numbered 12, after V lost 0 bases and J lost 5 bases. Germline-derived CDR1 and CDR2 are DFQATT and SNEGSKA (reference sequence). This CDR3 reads CSARDPSGRNENEQYF. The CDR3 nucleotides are TGCAGTGCTAGAGACCCCAGCGGGAGAAATGAAAACGAGCAGTACTTC.

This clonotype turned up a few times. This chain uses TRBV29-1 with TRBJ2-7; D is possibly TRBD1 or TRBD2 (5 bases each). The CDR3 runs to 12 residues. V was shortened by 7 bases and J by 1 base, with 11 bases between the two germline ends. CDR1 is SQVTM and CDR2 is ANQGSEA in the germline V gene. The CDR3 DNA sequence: TGCAGCGCTGGGACGTATTCCTACGAGCAGTACTTC. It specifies CSAGTYSYEQYF.

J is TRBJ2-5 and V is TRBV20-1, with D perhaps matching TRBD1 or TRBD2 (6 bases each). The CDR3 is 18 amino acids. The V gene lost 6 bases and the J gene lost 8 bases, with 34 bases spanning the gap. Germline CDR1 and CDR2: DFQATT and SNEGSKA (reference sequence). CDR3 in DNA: TGCAGTGCAGGGGGGACATCAACCCTCACCACAAGACTTGGAACCCAGTACTTC. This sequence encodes CSAGGTSTLTTRLGTQYF.

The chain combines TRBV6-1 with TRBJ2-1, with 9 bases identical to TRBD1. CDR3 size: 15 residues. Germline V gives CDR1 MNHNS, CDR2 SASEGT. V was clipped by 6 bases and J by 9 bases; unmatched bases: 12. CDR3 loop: CASSQPGTGMSEQFF. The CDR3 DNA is TGTGCCAGCAGCCAACCCGGGACAGGGATGTCTGAGCAGTTCTTC.

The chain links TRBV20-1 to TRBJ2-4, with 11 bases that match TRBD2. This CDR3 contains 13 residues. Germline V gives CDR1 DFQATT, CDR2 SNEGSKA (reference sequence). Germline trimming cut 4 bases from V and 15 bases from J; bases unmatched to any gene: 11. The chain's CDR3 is CSAIGLAGRDWYF. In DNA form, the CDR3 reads TGCAGTGCTATCGGACTAGCGGGCCGGGATTGGTACTTC.

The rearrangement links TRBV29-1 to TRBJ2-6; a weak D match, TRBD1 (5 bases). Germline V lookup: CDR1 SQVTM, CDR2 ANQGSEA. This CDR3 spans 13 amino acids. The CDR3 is CGATYSGANVLTF. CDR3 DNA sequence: TGCGGGGCCACCTACTCTGGGGCCAACGTCCTGACTTTC.

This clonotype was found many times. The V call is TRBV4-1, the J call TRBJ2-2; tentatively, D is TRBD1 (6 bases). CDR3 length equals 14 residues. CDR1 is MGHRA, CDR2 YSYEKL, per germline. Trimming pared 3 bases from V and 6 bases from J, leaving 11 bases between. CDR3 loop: CASSQKQGAGELFF. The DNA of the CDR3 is TGCGCCAGCAGCCAGAAACAGGGAGCCGGGGAGCTGTTTTTT.

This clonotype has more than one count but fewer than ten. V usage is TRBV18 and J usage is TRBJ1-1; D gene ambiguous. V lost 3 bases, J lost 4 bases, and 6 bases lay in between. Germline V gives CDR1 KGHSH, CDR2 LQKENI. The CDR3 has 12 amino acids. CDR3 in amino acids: CASSPYGTEAFF. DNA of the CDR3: TGTGCCAGCTCACCCTATGGCACTGAAGCTTTCTTT. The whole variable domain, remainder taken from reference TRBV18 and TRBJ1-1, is NAGVMQNPRHLVRRRGQEARLRCSPMKGHSHVYWYRQLPEEGLKFMVYLQKENIIDESGMPKERFSAEFPKEGPSILRIQQVVRGDSAAYFCASSPYGTEAFFGQGTRLTVV.

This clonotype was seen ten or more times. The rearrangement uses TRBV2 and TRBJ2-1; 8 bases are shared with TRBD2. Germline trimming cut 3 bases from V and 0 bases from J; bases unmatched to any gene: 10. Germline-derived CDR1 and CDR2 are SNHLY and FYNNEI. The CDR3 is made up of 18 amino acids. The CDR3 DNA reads TGTGCCAGCAGTGATGGGGCGGGAGGCGGGAGCTCCTACAATGAGCAGTTCTTC. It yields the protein CASSDGAGGGSSYNEQFF.

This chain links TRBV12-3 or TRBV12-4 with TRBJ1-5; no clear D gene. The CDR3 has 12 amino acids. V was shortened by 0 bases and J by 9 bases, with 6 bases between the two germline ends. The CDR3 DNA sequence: TGTGCCAGCAGTTTAGCCGAGAGGCCCCAGCATTTT. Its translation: CASSLAERPQHF.

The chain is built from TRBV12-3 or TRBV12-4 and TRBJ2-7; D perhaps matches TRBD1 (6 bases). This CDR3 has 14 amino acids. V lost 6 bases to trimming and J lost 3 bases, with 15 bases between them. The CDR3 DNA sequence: TGTGCCAGCAGCCCGATGGGACATAGCTACGAGCAGTACTTC. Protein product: CASSPMGHSYEQYF.

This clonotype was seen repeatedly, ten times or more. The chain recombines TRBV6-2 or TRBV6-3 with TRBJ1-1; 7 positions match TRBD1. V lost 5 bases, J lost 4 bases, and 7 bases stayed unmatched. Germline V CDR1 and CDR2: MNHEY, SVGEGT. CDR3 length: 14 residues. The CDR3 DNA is TGTGCCAGCAGTATACCGGGGACAGCCACTGAAGCTTTCTTT. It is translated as CASSIPGTATEAFF.